The next 3 T cell receptor beta chains were all read from a single sample in a study of PD-1 blockade in classical Hodgkin lymphoma. Repertoires were generated with immunoSEQ multiplex PCR, while TCRdb's copy carries only in-frame clones and drops some. The repertoire holds under 20,000 clones, with roughly 67% as singletons. No patient escaped relapse after autologous stem cell transplantation, and brentuximab vedotin exposure varied. The sample consisted of peripheral blood mononuclear cells (PBMCs), taken before the second cycle of nivolumab. The receptors shown here come from a human donor with classical Hodgkin lymphoma.

V is TRBV6-1 and J is TRBJ2-7; D remains unclear. This CDR3 comprises 9 residues. Between the trimmed V and J ends, which lost 7 bases and 9 bases, there was a span of 7 bases. CDR1 and CDR2 (germline): MNHNS, SASEGT. The CDR3 is CASNGRQYF. CDR3 sequence (DNA): TGTGCCAGCAATGGTCGGCAGTACTTC.

V and J are TRBV27 and TRBJ1-2; D may be TRBD1 (6 bases). The CDR3 is made up of 15 amino acids. Trimming removed 9 bases from V and 6 bases from J, with 23 bases in between. Germline CDR1 and CDR2: MNHEY and SMNVEV (reference sequence). CDR3 sequence reads: CASGTGFGAFDGYTF. In nucleotides, the CDR3 is TGTGCCAGTGGAACAGGGTTTGGAGCCTTCGATGGCTACACCTTC.

The CDR3 reads CASSPPAGGGRQEGYTF. The DNA of the CDR3 is TGTGCCAGCTCACCACCGGCCGGGGGCGGACGCCAGGAGGGCTACACCTTC. The chain carries TRBV18 and TRBJ1-2; possible D gene TRBD1, 6 bases. The CDR3 has 17 amino acids. V was clipped by 0 bases and J by 8 bases, with 22 bases between them. In germline, CDR1 is KGHSH, CDR2 LQKENI.